The source of this TCR beta chain is a study of cytomegalovirus exposure and HLA in healthy donors. Study-level results: Researchers counted roughly 150 TCR beta chains as cytomegalovirus-associated.

The donors were members of the roughly 120-subject validation cohort (separate from the approximately 650-subject first cohort). With respect to this clone: As yet, its antigen is unknown.

Libraries were prepared by immunoSEQ multiplex PCR; TCRdb keeps only in-frame clonotypes and omits some of them. The data contain around 180,000 clones, roughly 80% of them singletons. This receptor was taken from a man aged 18 to 29 in good health and CMV-seropositive. What was sequenced was PBMCs.

The CDR3 DNA reads TGTGCCAGCAGCTCAGACAGGGGTAATCAGCCCCAGCATTTT. This encodes CASSSDRGNQPQHF. The genes are TRBV28 and TRBJ1-5; 8 bases agree with TRBD1. After removal of 6 bases from V and 4 bases from J, the junction contained 5 bases not matched to a gene. CDR3 size: 14 residues. Per germline, CDR1 MDHEN and CDR2 SYDVKM.